A single sample gave rise to the 3 T cell receptor beta chains below, sequenced in a study of blood T cells in healthy people across ages. PCR was performed a second time for about 7 to 11 cycles using a sample-barcoded 5' primer and a J-beta primer mix. TCRdb recomputed calls from the 5' RACE reads with MiXCR, one row per CDR3 protein. The sample contains roughly 1,300,000 distinct CDR3 sequences, approximately 60% of which appear only once. Input material: blood. The receptors were gathered from a man between 18 and 29 years old in good health.

V is TRBV6-2 or TRBV6-3 and J is TRBJ1-1; D is undetermined. CDR1 and CDR2 (germline): MNHEY, SVGEGT. The CDR3 contains 13 residues. V lost 5 bases and J lost 2, with 9 bases in between. The CDR3 sequence is CASSHGSNTEAFF. CDR3 DNA: TGTGCCAGCAGTCACGGATCCAACACTGAAGCTTTCTTT.

This clonotype occurred a few times. This chain joins TRBV29-1 and TRBJ2-7, with 7 bases identical to TRBD2. J gave up 1 base and V 1 base, and 1 base lay outside the gene matches. The CDR3 has 13 residues. The germline gives CDR1 SQVTM, CDR2 ANQGSEA. CDR3 nucleotides: TGCAGCGTTGAAGGGGAGGGATCCTACGAGCAGTACTTC. This translates into CSVEGEGSYEQYF.

This chain links TRBV2 with TRBJ2-7; 7 nucleotides align to TRBD1. The V gene's germline CDR1 is SNHLY and CDR2 FYNNEI. The CDR3 spans 15 residues. J gave up 0 bases and V 7 bases, and 9 bases lay outside the gene matches. The CDR3 region has the DNA TGTGCCAGCAAAACCGGGACAGCGGCCTCCTACGAGCAGTACTTC. Translating gives CASKTGTAASYEQYF.